This passage covers 19 T cell receptor beta chains from one sample sequenced in a study of blood T cell repertoires in COVID-19. The assay was immunoSEQ multiplex PCR, and TCRdb's table has in-frame clones only and misses some. The table shows approximately 150,000 clones, with 87% occurring only once. The sequencing input was peripheral blood. These receptor sequences come from a woman aged 45 to 65 with acute or convalescent COVID-19.

This rearrangement joins TRBV5-1 to TRBJ1-1; D might be TRBD1 (5 bases). Between the trimmed V and J ends, which lost 2 bases and 4 bases, there was a span of 9 bases. The CDR3 totals 13 residues. CDR1 is SGHRS and CDR2 is YFSETQ in the germline V gene. Here the CDR3 reads CASSFQGSTEAFF. CDR3 coding DNA: TGCGCCAGCAGCTTTCAGGGCTCCACTGAAGCTTTCTTT.

This clone has just a few counts. The V and J genes are TRBV3-1 (or the pseudogene TRBV3-2) and TRBJ2-7; the D gene is possibly TRBD2 (5 bases). The V gene's germline CDR1 is LGHDT and CDR2 YNNKEL (reference sequence). The CDR3 sequence is 16 residues long. Trimming removed 1 base at V and 3 bases at J, with 16 bases between. The CDR3 sequence is CASSQVDIASFYEQYF. DNA for the CDR3: TGTGCCAGCAGCCAAGTTGACATAGCGTCGTTCTACGAGCAGTACTTC.

The chain combines TRBV4-3 with TRBJ2-3, with D perhaps matching TRBD2 (5 bases). The CDR3 has 15 amino acids. Trimming stripped 0 bases from V and 3 bases from J, with 10 bases between. Germline V CDR1 and CDR2: LGHNA, YSLEER. The CDR3 spells CASSQDSGSTDTQYF. CDR3 in DNA: TGCGCCAGCAGCCAAGATTCGGGGTCGACAGATACGCAGTATTTT.

In its sample, this clone was seen a few times. The V and J genes are TRBV5-6 and TRBJ2-1; 9 bases are a match to TRBD1. J lost 1 base, V lost 3 bases, and 5 bases had no gene match. There are 16 residues in the CDR3. Germline V gives CDR1 SGHDT, CDR2 YYEEEE. CDR3: CASSWGTGNSYNEQFF. The CDR3 DNA is TGTGCCAGCAGCTGGGGGACAGGGAATTCCTACAATGAGCAGTTCTTC.

This chain joins TRBV6-5 and TRBJ1-2; D possibly corresponds to TRBD1 (6 bases). Germline V gene sequence: CDR1 MNHEY, CDR2 SVGAGI. V gave up 6 bases and J gave up 8 bases, with 16 bases separating them. The CDR3 runs 13 residues. DNA for the CDR3: TGTGCCAGCAGCCAGGACAGCCGGGGCGGCTACACCTTC. Amino acids: CASSQDSRGGYTF.

The rearrangement joins TRBV7-2 to TRBJ1-2; D remains unclear. V was shortened by 7 bases and J by 8 bases, with 17 bases between the two germline ends. Germline CDR1 is SGHTA and CDR2 is FQGNSA. The CDR3 has 13 amino acids. CDR3 sequence (DNA): TGTGCCAGCAACCTAGGAGGACTGCGGGGCTACACCTTC. It encodes CASNLGGLRGYTF.

This chain uses TRBV3-1 (or the pseudogene TRBV3-2) with TRBJ1-3, with D possibly being TRBD1 (6 bases). The V and J ends lost 10 bases and 2 bases respectively, with 15 bases between them. Germline CDR1 is LGHDT and CDR2 is YNNKEL (reference sequence). This CDR3 spans 14 amino acids. DNA of the CDR3: TGTGCCACCAATAAACAGGGAACTGGAAACACCATATATTTT. Residues: CATNKQGTGNTIYF.

V usage is TRBV7-3 and J usage is TRBJ1-6; D is undetermined. The germline gives CDR1 SGHTA, CDR2 FQGTGA. This CDR3 spans 13 amino acids. The germline V and J ends were trimmed by 4 bases and 4 bases, with 5 bases remaining between them. The CDR3: CASSSEYNSPLHF. Written as DNA, the CDR3 is TGTGCCAGCAGCTCAGAATATAATTCACCCCTCCACTTT.

The chain employs TRBV6-5 and TRBJ2-7, with D possibly matching TRBD2 (5 bases). Germline V gene lookup returns CDR1 MNHEY and CDR2 SVGAGI. The CDR3 totals 13 residues. The V and J ends lost 1 base and 6 bases respectively, with 10 bases between them. The CDR3 region is CASSYYGIGEQYF. DNA for the CDR3: TGTGCCAGCAGTTACTACGGGATAGGCGAGCAGTACTTC.

The chain joins TRBV27 to TRBJ2-5, with 11 bases identical to TRBD2. The CDR3 length is 17 residues. Germline V gives CDR1 MNHEY, CDR2 SMNVEV (reference sequence). The V gene end was trimmed by 6 bases and the J gene end by 5 bases; junction bases not matched to a gene: 14. CDR3 DNA: TGTGCCAGCAGCCCCGCTATTACTAGCGGGAGACGGGAGACCCAGTACTTC. It is translated as CASSPAITSGRRETQYF.

The gene calls are TRBV7-3 and TRBJ2-2; D might be TRBD2 (6 bases). This CDR3 is built from 15 residues. The germline V gene has CDR1 SGHTA and CDR2 FQGTGA. Between the trimmed V and J ends, which lost 5 bases and 4 bases, there was a span of 14 bases. This chain's CDR3 is CASSTGGVGTGELFF. The DNA for the CDR3 is TGTGCCAGCAGCACCGGGGGAGTCGGCACCGGGGAGCTGTTTTTT.

The chain recombines TRBV5-6 with TRBJ2-7, with TRBD2 identical over 8 bases. In germline, CDR1 is SGHDT, CDR2 YYEEEE. V trimming: 4 bases; J trimming: 0 bases; junction bases outside the gene matches: 6. The CDR3 has 15 amino acids. This CDR3 reads CASSVVAGFSYEQYF. CDR3 DNA sequence: TGTGCCAGCAGCGTAGTAGCGGGGTTCTCCTACGAGCAGTACTTC.

The chain couples TRBV3-1 (or the pseudogene TRBV3-2) to TRBJ1-4; D uncertain. Trimming removed 1 base at V and 5 bases at J, with 8 bases between. The CDR3 spans 14 residues. The V gene's germline CDR1 is LGHDT and CDR2 YNNKEL (reference sequence). CDR3: CASSQADKNEKLFF. DNA for the CDR3: TGTGCCAGCAGCCAAGCTGACAAGAATGAAAAACTGTTTTTT.

The chain couples TRBV25-1 to TRBJ2-1; TRBD2 matches 9 bases. From germline, CDR1 is MGHDK and CDR2 SYGVNS. The CDR3 totals 17 residues. V dropped 4 bases and J dropped 4; count of bases not matched to a gene: 11. The CDR3 DNA sequence: TGTGCCAGCAGTGCCCTAGGGACTAGCCGAACGTACAATGAGCAGTTCTTC. Translated, it gives CASSALGTSRTYNEQFF.

This chain joins TRBV2 and TRBJ2-7, with 9 bases aligning to TRBD1. This CDR3 contains 15 residues. In germline, CDR1 is SNHLY, CDR2 FYNNEI. J gave up 4 bases and V 8 bases, and 12 bases lay outside the gene matches. The CDR3 DNA reads as TGTGCCAGCGCTTCACCGGGACAGGGTCCATACGAGCAGTACTTC. Its translation is CASASPGQGPYEQYF.

The rearrangement links TRBV19 to TRBJ2-1, with 9 bases fitting TRBD2. CDR3 length equals 16 residues. In germline, CDR1 is LNHDA, CDR2 SQIVND (reference sequence). The J segment lost 8 bases and the V segment lost 6 bases, leaving 14 bases of the junction unmatched. CDR3 nucleotide sequence: TGTGCCAGTAGCACCCCCCTAGCGGGATCCCGCCATGAGCAGTTCTTC. This encodes CASSTPLAGSRHEQFF.

This rearrangement joins TRBV7-3 to TRBJ2-2, with TRBD2 matching 8 bases. CDR3 length equals 17 residues. Germline CDR1 SGHTA, CDR2 FQGTGA. The junction had 13 bases not matched to a gene; V was cut back by 5 bases and J by 5 bases. The CDR3 DNA reads TGTGCCAGCAGCGGCCTCGTAGCGGGGAGTTGGACCGGGGAGCTGTTTTTT. Its translation: CASSGLVAGSWTGELFF.

The V call is TRBV9, the J call TRBJ1-2; 12 positions match TRBD1. CDR1 and CDR2 from the germline V gene are SGDLS and YYNGEE. This CDR3 has 17 amino acids. With V trimmed by 4 bases and J by 8 bases, 15 bases remained unmatched. The CDR3 region has the DNA TGTGCCAGCAGCTTCCTGCCAGGGGGACAGGGGGCTGGGGGCTACACCTTC. This gives the protein CASSFLPGGQGAGGYTF.

This clone was counted once. The chain joins TRBV18 to TRBJ1-1, with D perhaps matching TRBD1 (5 bases). The CDR3 covers 15 residues. Trimming cost V 0 bases and J 2 bases, with 10 bases left between them. Germline-derived CDR1 and CDR2 are KGHSH and LQKENI. The CDR3 nucleotides read TGTGCCAGCTCACCACCGACCAGGGCTAACACTGAAGCTTTCTTT. It codes for CASSPPTRANTEAFF.